Each of the 25 T cell receptor beta chains below was sequenced from the same sample in a study of T cell repertoires in cytomegalovirus infection. MiXCR was run by TCRdb on the reads, yielding one entry per CDR3 protein. The table has roughly 500,000 distinct CDR3 sequences, roughly a third seen once. Their recognized antigens are unknown. The specimen was cultured PBMCs, collected from culture after CMV antigen stimulation. The receptors originated from a human donor in good health (CMV status not recorded). Some clones in this sample may be carry-over from other donors' samples.

The chain employs TRBV6-8 and TRBJ1-1, with no clear D. This CDR3 contains 13 residues. Between the trimmed V and J ends, which lost 6 bases and 5 bases, there was a span of 13 bases. Germline V gene data show CDR1 as MNHGY and CDR2 as SAAAGT. The CDR3 DNA reads TGTGCCAGCAGCAGTACAGTTGTTACTGAAGCTTTCTTT. Its translation is CASSSTVVTEAFF.

This clonotype was picked up a small number of times. This rearrangement joins TRBV11-2 to TRBJ2-3; D possibly corresponds to TRBD2 (6 bases). Trimming shortened V by 8 bases and J by 7 bases, and 10 bases separated the two germline ends. This CDR3 has 11 amino acids. The germline V gene encodes CDR1 SGHAT and CDR2 FQNNGV. This CDR3 is CASGSGHTQYF. The CDR3 region has the DNA TGTGCCAGCGGAAGCGGGCATACGCAGTATTTT.

This clonotype appeared many times. The chain links TRBV7-2 to TRBJ2-3; a possible D gene is TRBD2 (5 bases). V dropped 2 bases and J dropped 1 base, with 16 bases sitting between them. CDR3 size: 17 residues. In germline, CDR1 is SGHTA, CDR2 FQGNSA. Here the CDR3 DNA reads TGTGCCAGCAGCTTATTGGCTAGCACTCTCGGCACAGATACGCAGTATTTT. It encodes CASSLLASTLGTDTQYF.

The chain has TRBV11-2 and TRBJ1-6; D not certain. Germline lookup yields CDR1 SGHAT and CDR2 FQNNGV. The CDR3 loop spans 15 amino acids. Trimming pared 2 bases from V and 6 bases from J, leaving 11 bases between. The CDR3 DNA reads TGTGCCAGCAGCTTATGGAATGGTGGTAATTCACCCCTCCACTTT. It codes for CASSLWNGGNSPLHF. Using reference TRBV11-2 and TRBJ1-6 for the parts outside the CDR3, the full variable domain is EAGVAQSPRYKIIEKRQSVAFWCNPISGHATLYWYQQILGQGPKLLIQFQNNGVVDDSQLPKDRFSAERLKGVDSTLKIQPAKLEDSAVYLCASSLWNGGNSPLHFGNGTRLTVT.

The genes are TRBV7-8 and TRBJ2-1, with unresolved D. CDR1 and CDR2 (germline): SGHVS, FQNEAQ. CDR3 size: 15 residues. Trimming cost V 6 bases and J 1 base, with 13 bases left between them. CDR3 bases: TGTGCCAGCAGATACCGACTTGGGTCCTACAATGAGCAGTTCTTC. This codes for CASRYRLGSYNEQFF.

This clonotype was observed a handful of times. The DNA for the CDR3 is TGTGCCAGCAGCTTAGGACCTAGGTACAATGAGCAGTTCTTC. It specifies CASSLGPRYNEQFF. This rearrangement joins TRBV7-3 to TRBJ2-1; D gene uncertain. This CDR3 has 14 residues. Trimming removed 2 bases at V and 4 bases at J, with 9 bases between. CDR1 is SGHTA, CDR2 FQGTGA, per germline.

The CDR3 nucleotides are TGTGCCAGCAGACCCGGCGACAGTTTTAACTATGGCTACACCTTC. It codes for CASRPGDSFNYGYTF. V gene TRBV12-3 or TRBV12-4 combines with J gene TRBJ1-2, with D perhaps matching TRBD1 (5 bases). The CDR3 runs 15 residues. V lost 6 bases and J 1 base, leaving 15 bases between the germline ends.

This clonotype has more than one count but fewer than ten. The rearrangement uses TRBV7-9 and TRBJ1-4; 7 bases map to TRBD1. The CDR3 covers 14 residues. CDR1 is SEHNR, CDR2 FQNEAQ, per germline (reference sequence). Trimming cost V 6 bases and J 3 bases; bases outside gene matches: 4. The CDR3 protein is CASRERGPNEKLFF. The CDR3 DNA sequence: TGTGCCAGCAGAGAAAGGGGGCCTAATGAAAAACTGTTTTTT.

This chain connects TRBV19 to TRBJ2-7, with TRBD2 matching over 9 bases. This CDR3 is 15 amino acids long. From germline, CDR1 is LNHDA and CDR2 SQIVND (reference sequence). V shed 1 base and J 2 bases; nucleotides not matched to a gene: 3. The CDR3 loop reads CASSIAASGAYEQYF. CDR3 nucleotide sequence: TGTGCCAGTAGTATAGCGGCTAGCGGGGCCTACGAGCAGTACTTC.

This clonotype was counted between two and nine times. The chain couples TRBV7-9 to TRBJ1-2; D remains unclear. CDR3 length: 14 residues. Germline V CDR1 and CDR2: SEHNR, FQNEAQ (reference sequence). The V and J ends lost 2 bases and 3 bases respectively, with 10 bases between them. The CDR3 loop is CASSLIAGDYGYTF. CDR3 coding DNA: TGTGCCAGCAGCTTAATTGCAGGAGACTATGGCTACACCTTC.

This CDR3 is CASSRDNLEAQHF. The DNA of the CDR3 is TGTGCCAGCAGCCGGGACAACCTCGAGGCCCAGCATTTT. V is TRBV7-2 and J is TRBJ1-5, with D tentatively TRBD1 (6 bases). CDR1 SGHTA and CDR2 FQGNSA come from the germline V gene. The V and J ends lost 5 bases and 11 bases respectively, with 16 bases between them. The CDR3 is made up of 13 amino acids.

The chain uses TRBV6-2 or TRBV6-3 and TRBJ2-1; 7 nucleotides line up with TRBD1. The V gene's germline CDR1 is MNHEY and CDR2 SVGEGT. J lost 0 bases, V lost 6 bases, and 5 bases had no gene match. The CDR3 spans 15 residues. CDR3 region: CASRNTGDSYNEQFF. Written as DNA, the CDR3 is TGTGCCAGCAGAAATACAGGGGACTCCTACAATGAGCAGTTCTTC.

The chain employs TRBV15 and TRBJ2-1; a possible D gene is TRBD1 (6 bases). This CDR3 is 14 amino acids long. Per germline, CDR1 LNHNV and CDR2 YYDKDF (reference sequence). The V gene lost 0 bases and the J gene lost 6 bases, with 9 bases spanning the gap. The CDR3 sequence is CATSRDRGSNEQFF. For the CDR3, the DNA is TGTGCCACCAGCAGAGATAGGGGGTCCAATGAGCAGTTCTTC.

This chain uses TRBV11-2 with TRBJ1-4; TRBD1 agrees at 7 bases. This CDR3 is built from 15 residues. The germline V gene encodes CDR1 SGHAT and CDR2 FQNNGV. V lost 4 bases, J lost 3 bases, and 5 bases stayed unmatched. CDR3 coding DNA: TGTGCCAGCAGCTCCACAGGGGATGCTAATGAAAAACTGTTTTTT. Translation: CASSSTGDANEKLFF.

V and J are TRBV6-2 or TRBV6-3 and TRBJ1-2, with D tentatively TRBD1 (5 bases). Trimming removed 6 bases at V and 1 base at J, with 9 bases between. This CDR3 contains 13 residues. CDR1 and CDR2 from the germline V gene are MNHEY and SVGEGT. CDR3 DNA sequence: TGTGCCAGCAGCGACAGACTTAACTATGGCTACACCTTC. Protein: CASSDRLNYGYTF.

The chain uses TRBV11-3 and TRBJ2-3, with TRBD2 matching 14 bases. The CDR3 has 20 amino acids. Losses at the gene ends were 5 bases for V and 7 bases for J; bases not matched to a gene: 20. CDR1 is SGHNT, CDR2 YENEEA, per germline. CDR3 residues: CASSPRLEMGLAGAVNTQYF. CDR3 coding DNA: TGTGCCAGCAGCCCCCGCCTCGAGATGGGACTAGCGGGAGCCGTGAATACGCAGTATTTT.

The chain employs TRBV7-2 and TRBJ1-6; the D is unclear. Germline CDR1 is SGHTA and CDR2 is FQGNSA. The V and J ends lost 0 bases and 10 bases respectively, with 13 bases between them. CDR3 length: 15 residues. In nucleotides, the CDR3 is TGTGCCAGCAGCTTAGCCGGTGGCTTAGACTCACCCCTCCACTTT. Residues: CASSLAGGLDSPLHF.

This rearrangement joins TRBV29-1 to TRBJ2-2, with 13 nucleotides matching TRBD2. The CDR3 covers 19 residues. Germline V lookup: CDR1 SQVTM, CDR2 ANQGSEA. Trimming at V came to 1 base and at J to 7 bases, leaving 15 bases not matched to a gene. The CDR3 DNA reads as TGCAGCGTTGAAGCTCCCGGGACTAGCGGGGTCCGTGGAGGCGGGGAGCTGTTTTTT. This translates into CSVEAPGTSGVRGGGELFF.

The chain is built from TRBV12-3 or TRBV12-4 and TRBJ1-2; the D is unclear. CDR3 length equals 16 residues. The V and J ends lost 3 bases and 1 base respectively, with 15 bases between them. For the CDR3, the DNA is TGTGCCAGCAGTTTCGTCTCTTTCCCGAATAACTATGGCTACACCTTC. This sequence encodes CASSFVSFPNNYGYTF.

This clonotype was seen only a few times. The V and J genes are TRBV28 and TRBJ1-1; TRBD1 might be the D (6 bases). CDR3 size: 15 residues. Per the germline V gene, CDR1 is MDHEN and CDR2 is SYDVKM. V dropped 7 bases and J dropped 3 bases, with 18 bases sitting between them. CDR3 coding DNA: TGTGCCAGCAACGGGGGGGGCTTGGAGGACACTGAAGCTTTCTTT. Protein product: CASNGGGLEDTEAFF.

Many counts were recorded for this clonotype. This chain's CDR3 is CSVGLAGGQETQYF. CDR3 nucleotides: TGCAGCGTGGGACTAGCGGGAGGGCAAGAGACCCAGTACTTC. This chain links TRBV29-1 with TRBJ2-5, with 16 bases that match TRBD2. Germline trimming cut 6 bases from V and 2 bases from J; bases unmatched to any gene: 0. The CDR3 extends over 14 amino acids. Germline V gene sequence: CDR1 SQVTM, CDR2 ANQGSEA.

In this sample, this clonotype turned up many times. This sequence joins TRBV28 and TRBJ1-5; tentatively, D is TRBD1 (6 bases). Germline CDR1 MDHEN, CDR2 SYDVKM. CDR3 size: 16 residues. V was shortened by 5 bases and J by 10 bases, with 24 bases between the two germline ends. CDR3 in amino acids: CASSPHTDRIVVPQHF. The DNA of the CDR3 is TGTGCCAGCAGTCCACATACGGACAGAATTGTGGTTCCCCAGCATTTT.

This clonotype has just a few counts. The rearrangement joins TRBV7-2 to TRBJ2-2, with D possibly matching TRBD1 (6 bases). Trimming removed 3 bases from V and 9 bases from J, with 14 bases in between. Per germline, CDR1 SGHTA and CDR2 FQGNSA. CDR3 length: 14 residues. The CDR3 bases are TGTGCCAGCAGCTTGGACCAGGGGAGCCGGGAGCTGTTTTTT. Its translation: CASSLDQGSRELFF.

This clonotype turned up a few times. V usage is TRBV20-1 and J usage is TRBJ2-1; D call uncertain. There are 14 residues in the CDR3. V lost 6 bases to trimming and J lost 1 base, with 13 bases between them. Germline-derived CDR1 and CDR2 are DFQATT and SNEGSKA (reference sequence). The DNA for the CDR3 is TGCAGTGCCAACCCCGCGGATTCCTACAATGAGCAGTTCTTC. This sequence encodes CSANPADSYNEQFF.

V and J are TRBV6-6 and TRBJ2-7, with TRBD2 identical over 7 bases. Germline V gives CDR1 MNHNY, CDR2 SVGAGI (reference sequence). The CDR3 is made up of 16 amino acids. With V trimmed by 0 bases and J by 7 bases, 12 bases remained unmatched. CDR3 loop: CASSYSGAGRSREQYF. CDR3 sequence (DNA): TGTGCCAGCAGTTACTCGGGAGCGGGACGCTCTCGGGAGCAGTACTTC.